These 26 T cell receptor beta chains were sequenced from one sample in a study of T cells in Graves' hyperthyroidism and ophthalmopathy. The source material, RNA transcripts, was used to amplify TCR beta CDR3 regions. A set of HTBI primers served as the primers for a first-round RT-PCR of the TCR CDR3. One entry per CDR3 protein, called by TCRdb with MiXCR from the multiplex PCR reads. The data hold hundreds of thousands of distinct CDR3 sequences, with approximately 15% observed a single time. What was sequenced was blood. The receptors shown here come from a woman aged 18-29 years with Graves' hyperthyroidism.

The sample holds a few counts of this clonotype. In DNA, the CDR3 is TGCAGCGTTGAAGATCGGGCGACTAGCGGGGTCTCCTACGAGCAGTACTTC. Its protein is CSVEDRATSGVSYEQYF. The chain recombines TRBV29-1 with TRBJ2-7; 11 bases are a match to TRBD2. This CDR3 region has 17 residues. The germline V gene encodes CDR1 SQVTM and CDR2 ANQGSEA. V was clipped by 0 bases and J by 0 bases; unmatched bases: 7.

This clonotype was detected ten times or more. The genes are TRBV12-3 or TRBV12-4 and TRBJ2-1, with 14 bases that match TRBD2. Trimming removed 5 bases from V and 6 bases from J; junction bases left unmatched: 15. The CDR3 is made up of 19 amino acids. The CDR3 protein is CASSITPGTSGSRVNEQFF. Written as DNA, the CDR3 is TGTGCCAGCAGTATTACCCCCGGGACTAGCGGGAGTAGGGTCAATGAGCAGTTCTTC.

The sample holds many counts of this clonotype. The V gene is TRBV18, the J gene TRBJ2-7; 7 bases are shared with TRBD2. Looked up from germline, CDR1 is KGHSH and CDR2 is LQKENI. V lost 4 bases, J lost 3 bases, and 3 bases stayed unmatched. The CDR3 spans 13 residues. CDR3: CASSQGGVYEQYF. For the CDR3, the DNA is TGTGCCAGCTCACAGGGAGGGGTCTACGAGCAGTACTTC.

In this sample, this clonotype turned up a few times. The chain has TRBV10-3 and TRBJ2-1; the match to TRBD2 covers 7 bases. The CDR3 runs 16 residues. V shed 0 bases, J shed 4 bases, and the junction held 6 bases outside the gene matches. Germline V gene lookup returns CDR1 ENHRY and CDR2 SYGVKD. This CDR3 reads CAISESGGGEYNEQFF. As DNA, the CDR3 is TGTGCCATCAGTGAGTCGGGGGGAGGGGAGTACAATGAGCAGTTCTTC.

This clonotype appeared many times. A junction end diverges from the germline sequence, so it may reflect a read error. The chain joins TRBV7-8 to TRBJ2-5; 11 bases line up with TRBD2. Germline V gives CDR1 SGHVS, CDR2 FQNEAQ. This CDR3 has 17 residues. As DNA, the CDR3 is TGTGCCAGCAGCTTGGGCGGGACTAGCGGCGTCCAAGGGACCCAGTACTTC. It yields the protein CASSLGGTSGVQGTQYF.

The gene calls are TRBV29-1 and TRBJ2-1, with D unresolved. Trimming left V 6 bases short and J 6 bases short, with 15 bases between. CDR1 is SQVTM, CDR2 ANQGSEA, per germline. The CDR3 is 13 residues long. The CDR3 coding sequence is TGCAGCGTGCTGAAGGGCCCAAGCAATGAGCAGTTCTTC. It translates to CSVLKGPSNEQFF.

This clonotype was counted at least ten times. The chain links TRBV4-3 to TRBJ1-1; TRBD1 matches at 7 bases. The V segment lost 4 bases and the J segment 5 bases; nucleotides outside the gene matches: 4. The CDR3 consists of 13 residues. Germline values: CDR1 LGHNA, CDR2 YSLEER. The CDR3: CASSLRGQTEAFF. DNA for the CDR3: TGCGCCAGCAGCCTGAGGGGGCAGACTGAAGCTTTCTTT.

This clonotype has ten or more counts. DNA of the CDR3: TGTGCCAGCAGTCCCCCCGGGACGGAGACCTACGAGCAGTACTTC. Amino acids: CASSPPGTETYEQYF. The chain combines TRBV6-2 or TRBV6-3 with TRBJ2-7; D may correspond to TRBD1 or TRBD2 (5 bases each). The germline CDR1 and CDR2 sequences are MNHEY and SVGEGT. The CDR3 runs 15 residues. The V and J ends lost 5 bases and 2 bases respectively, with 16 bases between them.

CDR3 DNA: TGTGCCAGTAATAGGCGGGGGGACAATGAGCAGTTCTTC. Translating gives CASNRRGDNEQFF. The chain couples TRBV19 to TRBJ2-1, with TRBD2 matching 8 bases. Germline V lookup: CDR1 LNHDA, CDR2 SQIVND (reference sequence). The CDR3 is made up of 13 amino acids. V dropped 7 bases and J dropped 5; count of bases not matched to a gene: 4.

This clonotype was observed a handful of times. The chain joins TRBV28 to TRBJ1-6; weak D call: TRBD1 (5 bases). Between the trimmed V and J ends, which lost 3 bases and 0 bases, there was a span of 24 bases. From germline, CDR1 is MDHEN and CDR2 SYDVKM. This CDR3 region has 21 residues. The CDR3 sequence is CASSFVFSRYRQSSYNSPLHF. The DNA for the CDR3 is TGTGCCAGCAGTTTTGTCTTTTCTCGGTACAGACAGAGCTCCTATAATTCACCCCTCCACTTT.

This clonotype was picked up many times. The genes are TRBV19 and TRBJ2-7, with 9 bases identical to TRBD1. The ends lost 3 bases at V and 7 bases at J; junction bases unmatched: 7. Germline V CDR1 and CDR2: LNHDA, SQIVND (reference sequence). This CDR3 has 14 amino acids. CDR3 amino acids: CASSIDRGAMEQYF. The CDR3 DNA reads TGTGCCAGTAGTATCGACAGGGGGGCTATGGAGCAGTACTTC.

As regards this clonotype: With a much larger clone just one base away, this may be a read error. The conserved phenylalanine or tryptophan is not found at the CDR3 terminus, so this likely reflects a read error. This rearrangement joins TRBV20-1 to TRBJ2-7, with D maybe TRBD1 (5 bases). Germline values: CDR1 DFQATT, CDR2 SNEGSKA (reference sequence). The length of the CDR3 is 16 residues. Trimming removed 2 bases at V and 2 bases at J, with 19 bases between. CDR3 in amino acids: CSARPPWHWGPYEQYL. The CDR3 coding sequence is TGCAGTGCTAGACCCCCGTGGCATTGGGGCCCCTACGAGCAGTACTTG.

V and J are TRBV20-1 and TRBJ1-1; the D gene is possibly TRBD1 (6 bases). The germline V and J ends were trimmed by 6 bases and 2 bases, with 25 bases remaining between them. The CDR3 consists of 17 residues. CDR1 and CDR2 from the germline V gene are DFQATT and SNEGSKA (reference sequence). CDR3 residues: CSARWGAGVGGNTEAFF. The DNA of the CDR3 is TGCAGTGCCCGGTGGGGGGCAGGGGTCGGGGGCAACACTGAAGCTTTCTTT.

This clonotype has a handful of counts. The rearrangement joins TRBV28 to TRBJ2-1; 7 bases match TRBD2. Losses at the gene ends were 5 bases for V and 7 bases for J; bases not matched to a gene: 14. The CDR3 contains 16 residues. The germline gives CDR1 MDHEN, CDR2 SYDVKM. CDR3 sequence (DNA): TGTGCCAGCAGTCCCGTGAGGGGAGCGGGGAGGAATGAGCAGTTCTTC. Translation gives CASSPVRGAGRNEQFF.

There are a few counts of this clonotype. This chain uses TRBV7-9 with TRBJ2-3, with 8 positions matching TRBD2. The CDR3 contains 14 residues. V was clipped by 11 bases and J by 5 bases; unmatched bases: 12. Germline V gene data show CDR1 as SEHNR and CDR2 as FQNEAQ (reference sequence). CDR3 protein: CASHERERGDTQYF. CDR3 DNA sequence: TGTGCCTCTCACGAGCGGGAGAGAGGAGATACGCAGTATTTT.

This clonotype was seen repeatedly, ten times or more. The rearrangement links TRBV30 to TRBJ2-3; 8 bases agree with TRBD2. V lost 2 bases, J lost 3 bases, and 7 bases stayed unmatched. Germline values: CDR1 GTSNPN, CDR2 SVGIG (reference sequence). The CDR3 loop spans 15 amino acids. The CDR3 here is CAWSQGGRRTDTQYF. The DNA for the CDR3 is TGTGCCTGGAGTCAAGGCGGGAGGAGAACAGATACGCAGTATTTT.

This clonotype has just a few counts. The CDR3 sequence is CSARNPDLAYEQYF. DNA for the CDR3: TGCAGTGCTAGAAACCCCGACCTAGCCTACGAGCAGTACTTC. The genes are TRBV20-1 and TRBJ2-7; unclear D gene. V lost 2 bases, J lost 2 bases, and 13 bases lay in between. Germline assignment: CDR1 DFQATT and CDR2 SNEGSKA (reference sequence). The length of the CDR3 is 14 residues.

This clonotype was observed a handful of times. CDR3 bases: TGTGCCAGCACTCAGTCCAGCGGGAGAGGTACAGATACGCAGTATTTT. Its protein product is CASTQSSGRGTDTQYF. V usage is TRBV6-2 or TRBV6-3 and J usage is TRBJ2-3, with 8 bases identical to TRBD2. Per germline, CDR1 MNHEY and CDR2 SVGEGT. Trimming cost V 7 bases and J 3 bases; bases outside gene matches: 12. This CDR3 is built from 16 residues.

The V and J genes are TRBV29-1 and TRBJ2-1; 7 bases agree with TRBD2. The germline gives CDR1 SQVTM, CDR2 ANQGSEA. The CDR3 loop spans 16 amino acids. V gave up 4 bases and J gave up 5 bases; unmatched junction bases: 14. The DNA for the CDR3 is TGCAGCGTTGGTTATGGGAGGGCCCACGTGAACAATGAGCAGTTCTTC. Translated, it gives CSVGYGRAHVNNEQFF.

This clonotype was seen at least ten times. This rearrangement joins TRBV9 to TRBJ2-3, with D possibly being TRBD2 (6 bases). CDR1 is SGDLS, CDR2 YYNGEE, per germline. V was shortened by 5 bases and J by 2 bases, with 9 bases between the two germline ends. There are 13 residues in the CDR3. CDR3 region: CASRGGSTDTQYF. For the CDR3, the DNA is TGTGCCAGCAGGGGAGGATCCACAGATACGCAGTATTTT.

This clonotype showed up just a few times. The chain joins TRBV29-1 to TRBJ2-1, with a weak D call TRBD1 (6 bases). The germline V gene encodes CDR1 SQVTM and CDR2 ANQGSEA. This CDR3 region has 14 residues. Trimming pared 6 bases from V and 10 bases from J, leaving 22 bases between. The CDR3 DNA follows: TGCAGCGTCCTACAGGGCCCGCTAAGGGGGGAGCAGTTCTTC. Translating gives CSVLQGPLRGEQFF.

The chain uses TRBV20-1 and TRBJ2-7; D remains ambiguous. There are 15 residues in the CDR3. Germline V gives CDR1 DFQATT, CDR2 SNEGSKA (reference sequence). V dropped 3 bases and J dropped 0 bases, with 15 bases sitting between them. Here the CDR3 reads CSASQEQWSSYEQYF. CDR3 DNA: TGCAGTGCTAGTCAAGAACAGTGGAGCTCCTACGAGCAGTACTTC.

The table lists this clonotype with many counts. The J gene is TRBJ2-7, the V gene TRBV6-1, with D tentatively TRBD1 (6 bases). This CDR3 is 14 amino acids long. Germline V gene lookup returns CDR1 MNHNS and CDR2 SASEGT. V lost 5 bases to trimming and J lost 3 bases, with 14 bases between them. The CDR3 loop reads CASSYAGEFYEQYF. CDR3 in DNA: TGTGCCAGCAGTTATGCAGGGGAGTTCTACGAGCAGTACTTC.

In this sample, this clonotype turned up a few times. The chain uses TRBV5-1 and TRBJ2-5; the match to TRBD1 covers 7 bases. Germline values: CDR1 SGHRS, CDR2 YFSETQ. Unmatched junction bases numbered 8, after V lost 4 bases and J lost 5 bases. CDR3 size: 14 residues. CDR3 amino acids: CASSPRGPRETQYF. The CDR3 DNA reads TGCGCCAGCAGCCCAAGGGGGCCTCGGGAGACCCAGTACTTC.

The V call is TRBV15, the J call TRBJ1-2; 9 positions match TRBD1. The CDR3 has 18 amino acids. Germline-derived CDR1 and CDR2 are LNHNV and YYDKDF (reference sequence). V shed 0 bases and J 6 bases; nucleotides not matched to a gene: 14. The chain's CDR3 is CATSRDRPGQGGLDGYTF. CDR3 DNA: TGTGCCACCAGCAGAGATCGCCCGGGACAGGGAGGACTGGATGGCTACACCTTC.

This clonotype was detected many times. This chain connects TRBV9 to TRBJ2-3; TRBD2 matches at 9 bases. The CDR3 runs 16 residues. Germline-derived CDR1 and CDR2 are SGDLS and YYNGEE. The V gene end was trimmed by 2 bases and the J gene end by 3 bases; junction bases not matched to a gene: 7. The CDR3 loop reads CASSVVAGAGTDTQYF. Here the CDR3 DNA reads TGTGCCAGCAGCGTCGTAGCGGGAGCGGGGACAGATACGCAGTATTTT. Variable domain in full (rest from reference TRBV9 and TRBJ2-3): DSGVTQTPKHLITATGQRVTLRCSPRSGDLSVYWYQQSLDQGLQFLIQYYNGEERAKGNILERFSAQQFPDLHSELNLSSLELGDSALYFCASSVVAGAGTDTQYFGPGTRLTVL.